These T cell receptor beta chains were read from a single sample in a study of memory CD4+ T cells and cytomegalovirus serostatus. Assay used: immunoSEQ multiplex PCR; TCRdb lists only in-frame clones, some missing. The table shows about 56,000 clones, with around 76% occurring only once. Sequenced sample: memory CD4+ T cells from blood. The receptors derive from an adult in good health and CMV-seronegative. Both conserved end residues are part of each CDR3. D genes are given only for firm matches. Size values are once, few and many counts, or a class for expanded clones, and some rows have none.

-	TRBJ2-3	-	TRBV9	TGTGCCAGCAGCTCCCTTGTGAGCACAGATACGCAGTATTTT	CASSSLVSTDTQYF
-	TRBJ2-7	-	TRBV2	TGTGCCAGCAGTCAGGACCGATCCTACGAGCAGTACTTC	CASSQDRSYEQYF
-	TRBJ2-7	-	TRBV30	TGTGCCTGGGGGAAGGGAGGCTACGAGCAGTACTTC	CAWGKGGYEQYF
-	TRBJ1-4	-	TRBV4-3	TGCGCCAGCAGCCAAGTCGTGAGATCGGCCGCAACTAATGAAAAACTGTTTTTT	CASSQVVRSAATNEKLFF
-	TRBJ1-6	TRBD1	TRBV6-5	TGTGCCAGCAGTTCCCTGGGACAGGGGAATGGCTCACCCCTCCACTTT	CASSSLGQGNGSPLHF
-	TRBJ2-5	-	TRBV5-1	TGCGCCAGCAGCTTGGCCGGGCGACAAGAGACCCAGTACTTC	CASSLAGRQETQYF
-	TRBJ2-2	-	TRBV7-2	TGTGCCAGCAGCTTAGAAGGTTTGAGGAACACCGGGGAGCTGTTTTTT	CASSLEGLRNTGELFF
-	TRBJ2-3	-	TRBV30	TGTGCCTGGAGAGGATTGGGTTCGAGTGATACGCAGTATTTT	CAWRGLGSSDTQYF
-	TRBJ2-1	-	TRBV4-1	TGCGCCAGCAGCCAAGGCTACAGGGTGAGCTACAATGAGCAGTTCTTC	CASSQGYRVSYNEQFF
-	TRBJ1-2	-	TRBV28	TGTGCCAGCCACCCGATTCGTAGGGGCTATGGCTACACCTTC	CASHPIRRGYGYTF
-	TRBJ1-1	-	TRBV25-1	TGTGCCAGCAGTCCAAGGACAGACATGAACACTGAAGCTTTCTTT	CASSPRTDMNTEAFF
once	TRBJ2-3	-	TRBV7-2	TGTGCCAGCAGCTTAGGGGCAGCGGGCCGCACAGATACGCAGTATTTT	CASSLGAAGRTDTQYF
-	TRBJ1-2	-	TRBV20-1	TGCAGTGCTCTTGGCGGGGGCTACACCTTC	CSALGGGYTF
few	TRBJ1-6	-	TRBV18	TGTGCCAGCCAGGCCTATAATTCACCCCTCCACTTT	CASQAYNSPLHF
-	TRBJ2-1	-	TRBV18	TGTGCCAGCTCACCAACGGGAGCCTACAATGAGCAGTTCTTC	CASSPTGAYNEQFF
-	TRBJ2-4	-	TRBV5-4	TGTGCCAGCAGCAGCAGCCGGACCGTCGACATTCAGTACTTC	CASSSSRTVDIQYF
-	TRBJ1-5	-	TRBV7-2	TGTGCCAGCAGCTTAGAACAGGGAAGCAATCAGCCCCAGCATTTT	CASSLEQGSNQPQHF